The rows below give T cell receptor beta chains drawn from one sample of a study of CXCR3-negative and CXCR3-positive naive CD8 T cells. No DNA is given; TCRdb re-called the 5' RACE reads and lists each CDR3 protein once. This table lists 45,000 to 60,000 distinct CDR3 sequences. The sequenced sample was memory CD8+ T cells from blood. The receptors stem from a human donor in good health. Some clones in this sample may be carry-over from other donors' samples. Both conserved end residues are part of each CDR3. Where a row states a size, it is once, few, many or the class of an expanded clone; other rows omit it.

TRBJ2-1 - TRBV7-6 CASSLPAGGYNEQFF
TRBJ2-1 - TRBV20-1 CSARDASGTYNEQFF
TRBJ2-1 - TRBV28 CASLARGPSSYNEQFF
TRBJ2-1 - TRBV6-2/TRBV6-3 CASSSPQGWYEQFF
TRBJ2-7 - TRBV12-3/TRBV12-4 CASRPQGSSSYEQYF
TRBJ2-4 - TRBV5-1 CASSKGQANIQYF
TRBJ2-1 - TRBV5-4 CTSRPSENNEQFF
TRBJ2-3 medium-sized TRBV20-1 CSAGTSGSVGTDTQYF
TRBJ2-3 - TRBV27 CASSLPPFPDTQYF
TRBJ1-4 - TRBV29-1 CSVGTVDYEKLFF
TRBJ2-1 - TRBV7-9 CASEKRGAVSSYNEQFF
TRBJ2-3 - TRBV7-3 CASSLGIGGLTDTQYF
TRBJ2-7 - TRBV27 CASSLAGGEQYF
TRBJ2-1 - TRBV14 CASSPLGIETGGFTTYNEQLF
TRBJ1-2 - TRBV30 CAWSGLGGPDGYTF
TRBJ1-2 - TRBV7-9 CASSHDRAGVYGYTF
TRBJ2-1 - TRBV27 CASSWTTSHEQFF
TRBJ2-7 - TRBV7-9 CASSLGPREQYF
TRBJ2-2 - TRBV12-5 CASGFYPENTGELFF
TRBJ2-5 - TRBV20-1 CSARGGPSGGQETQYF
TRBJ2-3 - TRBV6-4 CASSEGTSETDTQYF
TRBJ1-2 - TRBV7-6 CASSAGTGDYGYTF
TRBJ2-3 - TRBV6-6 CASSLAGVRTDTQYF
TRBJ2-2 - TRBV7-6 CASSFKSGPGELFF
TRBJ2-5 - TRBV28 CASSFSFRGSETQYF